This T cell receptor beta chain was documented in a study of regulatory T cells in long-lasting Graves disease. For TCR beta, libraries came from iRepertoire HTBI primers and Arm-PCR of CDR3 regions. TCRdb used MiXCR to reprocess the multiplex PCR reads, holding one entry per CDR3 protein. The sample has roughly 420,000 distinct CDR3 sequences, roughly 15% seen once. V lost 5 bases to trimming and J lost 0 bases; unmatched junction nucleotides: 10. The V gene's germline CDR1 is MNHEY and CDR2 SMNVEV (reference sequence). The CDR3 runs 16 residues. The sample holds a few counts of this clonotype. Its antigen is still unknown. Noted time point: newly diagnosed GD, antithyroid drugs for less than 3 months. Construction of the TCR library relied on RNA isolated from PBMCs. American Thyroid Association guidelines defined Graves' disease diagnosis. Study outcomes and limitations: New patients shared roughly 960 public clonotypes, and persistent patients shared more, with a few thousand.

The data also belong to a second study, concerning T cells in Graves' hyperthyroidism and ophthalmopathy. That paper states: Together with thyroid ultrasound, orbital computed tomography, serum thyroxine and TRAb, clinical symptoms were used for diagnoses. Ophthalmopathy was distinguished from stable hyperthyroidism by 13 V-J signatures.

This clonotype was sampled from a woman aged 25 to 45 with Graves disease. The source was peripheral blood mononuclear cells (PBMCs), collected at new diagnosis, from a patient treated with antithyroid drugs. This chain uses TRBV27 with TRBJ2-7; 7 positions match TRBD1. The CDR3 is CASSPSGQPDSYEQYF. The DNA for the CDR3 is TGTGCCAGCAGTCCCTCGGGACAGCCCGACTCCTACGAGCAGTACTTC.